This TCR beta chain came from a study of CD8 T cells in Susac syndrome. Study-wide results and limits: It was acknowledged by the study that relatively few individuals were included in its TCR sequencing and HLA analysis.

Random hexamers were used to reverse transcribe the RNA input (about 0.45 to 1 ug). Across 54 Vbeta and 13 Jbeta, TCR beta CDR3 was amplified with immunoSEQ multiplex PCR. TCRdb re-derived calls from the immunoSEQ multiplex PCR reads in MiXCR, one entry per CDR3 protein. The sample consists of 100,000 to 150,000 distinct CDR3 sequences, roughly 76% of them appearing once. Negative isolation yielded the CD8+ and CD4+ T cells, while FACS enriched the TEMRA cells. A word on this clonotype: Its antigen is undetermined.

CDR1 is SGHRS, CDR2 YFSETQ, per germline. The length of the CDR3 is 12 residues. With 5 bases removed from V and 8 bases from J, the gap between germline ends came to 13 bases. Sequences were obtained from CD8+ T cells from PBMCs. The TCR was taken from a human donor with multiple sclerosis. The genes are TRBV5-1 and TRBJ1-1; a possible D gene is TRBD1 (6 bases). DNA of the CDR3: TGCGCCAGCAGTTGGCAGGGGAGAGAAGCTTTCTTT. The encoded protein is CASSWQGREAFF.